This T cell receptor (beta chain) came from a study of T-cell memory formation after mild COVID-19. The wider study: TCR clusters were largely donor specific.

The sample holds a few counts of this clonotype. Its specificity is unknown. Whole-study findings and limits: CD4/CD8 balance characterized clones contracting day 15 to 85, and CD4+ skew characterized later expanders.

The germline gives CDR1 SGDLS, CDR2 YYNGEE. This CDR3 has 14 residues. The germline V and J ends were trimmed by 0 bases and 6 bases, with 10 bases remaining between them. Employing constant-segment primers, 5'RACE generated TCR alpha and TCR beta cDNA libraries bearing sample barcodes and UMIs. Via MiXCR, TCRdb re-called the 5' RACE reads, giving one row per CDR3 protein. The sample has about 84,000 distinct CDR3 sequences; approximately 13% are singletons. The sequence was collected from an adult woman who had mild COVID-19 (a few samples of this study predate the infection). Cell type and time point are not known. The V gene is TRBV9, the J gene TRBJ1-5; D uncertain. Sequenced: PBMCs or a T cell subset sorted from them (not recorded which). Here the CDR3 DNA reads TGTGCCAGCAGCGTAGGCGCGGCGTCTCAGCCCCAGCATTTT. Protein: CASSVGAASQPQHF.